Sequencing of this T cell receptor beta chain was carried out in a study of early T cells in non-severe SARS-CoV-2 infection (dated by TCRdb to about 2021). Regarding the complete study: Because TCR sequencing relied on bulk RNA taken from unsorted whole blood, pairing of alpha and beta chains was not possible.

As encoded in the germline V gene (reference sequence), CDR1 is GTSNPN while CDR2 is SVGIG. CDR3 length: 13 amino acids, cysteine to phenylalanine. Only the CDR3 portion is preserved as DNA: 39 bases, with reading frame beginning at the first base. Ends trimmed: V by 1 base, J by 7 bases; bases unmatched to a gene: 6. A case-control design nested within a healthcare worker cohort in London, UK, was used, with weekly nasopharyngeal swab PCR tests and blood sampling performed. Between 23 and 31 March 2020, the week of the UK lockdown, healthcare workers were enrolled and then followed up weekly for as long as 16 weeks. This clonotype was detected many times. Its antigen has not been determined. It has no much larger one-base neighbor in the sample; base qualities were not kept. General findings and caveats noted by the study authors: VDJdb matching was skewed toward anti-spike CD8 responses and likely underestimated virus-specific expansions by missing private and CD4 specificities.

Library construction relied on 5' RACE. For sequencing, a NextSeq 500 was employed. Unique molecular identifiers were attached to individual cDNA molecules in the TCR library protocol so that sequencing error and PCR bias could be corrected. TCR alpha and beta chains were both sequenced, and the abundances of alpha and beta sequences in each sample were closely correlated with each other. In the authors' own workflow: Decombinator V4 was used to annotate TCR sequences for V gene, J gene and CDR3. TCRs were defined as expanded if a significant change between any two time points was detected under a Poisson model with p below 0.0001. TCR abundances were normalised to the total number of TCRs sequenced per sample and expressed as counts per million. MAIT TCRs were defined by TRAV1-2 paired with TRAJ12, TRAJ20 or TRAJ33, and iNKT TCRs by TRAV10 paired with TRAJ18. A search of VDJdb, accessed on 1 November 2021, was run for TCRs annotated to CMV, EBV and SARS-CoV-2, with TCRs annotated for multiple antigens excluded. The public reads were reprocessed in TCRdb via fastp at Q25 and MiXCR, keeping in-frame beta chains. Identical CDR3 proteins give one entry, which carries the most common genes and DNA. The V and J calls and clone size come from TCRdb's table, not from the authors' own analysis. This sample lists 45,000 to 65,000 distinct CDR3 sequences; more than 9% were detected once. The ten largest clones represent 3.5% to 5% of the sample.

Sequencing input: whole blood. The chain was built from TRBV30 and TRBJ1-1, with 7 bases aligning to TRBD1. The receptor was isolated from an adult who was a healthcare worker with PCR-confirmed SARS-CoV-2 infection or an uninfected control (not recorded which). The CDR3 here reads CAWSGGQLFEAFF. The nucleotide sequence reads TGTGCCTGGAGTGGGGGACAGCTATTTGAAGCTTTCTTT.